This is a list of T cell receptor beta chains from one sample in a study of blood T cell repertoires in COVID-19. TCRdb's copy holds only in-frame clones and misses some; the assay was immunoSEQ multiplex PCR. Of about 200,000 clones in the sample, roughly four fifths were seen once. The sequencing sample was made of peripheral blood. The origin of the receptors is a man aged 50 to 59 who had recovered from COVID-19. Both conserved end residues are part of each CDR3. D genes are given only for firm matches. Clone size is stated in some rows and not others, as once, few, many or a class when expanded.

j_call: TRBJ2-7
v_call: TRBV5-1
clone_size: few
d_call: TRBD2
cdr3_nt: TGCGCCAGCAGCTTGGAACCTAGCGGGAGTCCATCCTCCTACGAGCAGTACTTC
cdr3_aa: CASSLEPSGSPSSYEQYF

j_call: TRBJ2-5
v_call: TRBV7-9
clone_size: .
d_call: TRBD2
cdr3_nt: TGTGCCAGCAGCTTAGTAGGACTAGCGAGAGGAGAGACCCAGTACTTC
cdr3_aa: CASSLVGLARGETQYF

j_call: TRBJ1-3
v_call: TRBV3-1/TRBV3-2
clone_size: .
d_call: .
cdr3_nt: TGTGCCAGCAGCCCTCCCGCGGGGGTCTCTGGAAACACCATATATTTT
cdr3_aa: CASSPPAGVSGNTIYF

j_call: TRBJ2-2
v_call: TRBV29-1
clone_size: once
d_call: TRBD1
cdr3_nt: TGCAGCGCTCGAAGGGGACAGGGGAACACCGGGGAGCTGTTTTTT
cdr3_aa: CSARRGQGNTGELFF

j_call: TRBJ1-1
v_call: TRBV5-1
clone_size: .
d_call: TRBD1
cdr3_nt: TGCGCCAGCAGCAACCCGGGACAGTTCACTGAAGCTTTCTTT
cdr3_aa: CASSNPGQFTEAFF

j_call: TRBJ2-2
v_call: TRBV7-6
clone_size: .
d_call: TRBD2
cdr3_nt: TGTGCCAGCAGCTTAGCGGCTAGCGGGAGATTTTTCGGGGAGCTGTTTTTT
cdr3_aa: CASSLAASGRFFGELFF

j_call: TRBJ1-4
v_call: TRBV24-1
clone_size: .
d_call: .
cdr3_nt: TGTGCCACCAGTGCAGGGGTATATGAAAAACTGTTTTTT
cdr3_aa: CATSAGVYEKLFF

j_call: TRBJ2-2
v_call: TRBV6-5
clone_size: .
d_call: .
cdr3_nt: TGTGCCAGCAGTCCTGACAGGAACACCGGGGAGCTGTTTTTT
cdr3_aa: CASSPDRNTGELFF

j_call: TRBJ1-5
v_call: TRBV29-1
clone_size: .
d_call: .
cdr3_nt: TGCAGCGTTAGCGACAGGAATAATCAGCCCCAGCATTTT
cdr3_aa: CSVSDRNNQPQHF

j_call: TRBJ2-7
v_call: TRBV5-4
clone_size: .
d_call: .
cdr3_nt: TGTGCCAGCAGCTTGGCAGGGGCGCAATACGAGCAGTACTTC
cdr3_aa: CASSLAGAQYEQYF

j_call: TRBJ2-1
v_call: TRBV5-4
clone_size: .
d_call: TRBD2
cdr3_nt: TGTGCCAGCAGCTTGAGTGTATTAGCGGGAGCAGGAAATGAGCAGTTCTTC
cdr3_aa: CASSLSVLAGAGNEQFF

j_call: TRBJ2-2
v_call: TRBV4-1
clone_size: .
d_call: TRBD2
cdr3_nt: TGCGCCAGCAGCCCGGGACTAGCGGTAAAGAACACCGGGGAGCTGTTTTTT
cdr3_aa: CASSPGLAVKNTGELFF

j_call: TRBJ1-5
v_call: TRBV15
clone_size: few
d_call: .
cdr3_nt: TGTGCCACCAGCCGAAAAAGCGATAGCAATCAGCCCCAGCATTTT
cdr3_aa: CATSRKSDSNQPQHF

j_call: TRBJ2-7
v_call: TRBV5-1
clone_size: .
d_call: .
cdr3_nt: TGCGCCAGCAGCTTTTTAGGAGGCCTCTACGAGCAGTACTTC
cdr3_aa: CASSFLGGLYEQYF

j_call: TRBJ2-7
v_call: TRBV7-6
clone_size: .
d_call: .
cdr3_nt: TGTGCCAGCAGCTTAGGACGGTTCGGCGGGACGCCTTACGAGCAGTACTTC
cdr3_aa: CASSLGRFGGTPYEQYF

j_call: TRBJ2-1
v_call: TRBV4-1
clone_size: .
d_call: TRBD2
cdr3_nt: TGCGCCAGCAGCCCACTGTTAGCGGGAGACAATGAGCAGTTCTTC
cdr3_aa: CASSPLLAGDNEQFF

j_call: TRBJ2-5
v_call: TRBV7-2
clone_size: .
d_call: .
cdr3_nt: TGTGCCAGCAGCCATCAGGCAGCGGGTCTTGCAGAGACCCAGTACTTC
cdr3_aa: CASSHQAAGLAETQYF

j_call: TRBJ1-4
v_call: TRBV18
clone_size: .
d_call: TRBD1
cdr3_nt: TGTGCCAGCTCACCCCCCGGGACAGGAGGCGAAAAACTGTTTTTT
cdr3_aa: CASSPPGTGGEKLFF

j_call: TRBJ2-7
v_call: TRBV9
clone_size: .
d_call: TRBD2
cdr3_nt: TGTGCCAGCAGTGTGGGACTAAGCTCCTACGAGCAGTACTTC
cdr3_aa: CASSVGLSSYEQYF

j_call: TRBJ2-7
v_call: TRBV11-2
clone_size: .
d_call: TRBD1
cdr3_nt: TGTGCCAGCAGCCGGGACAGCAGCTCCTACGAGCAGTACTTC
cdr3_aa: CASSRDSSSYEQYF

j_call: TRBJ1-2
v_call: TRBV19
clone_size: many
d_call: .
cdr3_nt: TGTGCCAGTAGTACCAACAGGGAGATAAGCGGCTACACCTTC
cdr3_aa: CASSTNREISGYTF

j_call: TRBJ2-1
v_call: TRBV18
clone_size: .
d_call: .
cdr3_nt: TGTGCCAGCTCGCCCCGCAGCGGAAAGGAGGGGCGTGAGCAGTTCTTC
cdr3_aa: CASSPRSGKEGREQFF

j_call: TRBJ2-3
v_call: TRBV7-2
clone_size: .
d_call: TRBD1
cdr3_nt: TGTGCCAGCAGCTTAGAGGTCCCGGGACAGACTAAGTATTTT
cdr3_aa: CASSLEVPGQTKYF

j_call: TRBJ1-6
v_call: TRBV7-2
clone_size: .
d_call: .
cdr3_nt: TGTGCCAGCAGTCCTGGACTGAGTAATTCACCCCTCCACTTT
cdr3_aa: CASSPGLSNSPLHF

j_call: TRBJ2-5
v_call: TRBV11-2
clone_size: .
d_call: .
cdr3_nt: TGTGCCAGCAGCTTAGAGTTCTCGGGAATCCAAGAGACCCAGTACTTC
cdr3_aa: CASSLEFSGIQETQYF

j_call: TRBJ2-7
v_call: TRBV19
clone_size: .
d_call: TRBD2
cdr3_nt: TGTGCCAGTAGTGGGGGACTAGCGGGAGTGGGGGAGCAGTACTTC
cdr3_aa: CASSGGLAGVGEQYF

j_call: TRBJ2-7
v_call: TRBV5-1
clone_size: few
d_call: TRBD1
cdr3_nt: TGCGCCAGCAGCTTGGGGGCGGGACAGGGAAGTAAGAAGTACTTC
cdr3_aa: CASSLGAGQGSKKYF

j_call: TRBJ1-3
v_call: TRBV20-1
clone_size: many
d_call: TRBD1
cdr3_nt: TGCAGTGCTAGTTCACCGGGACAGGGAAACACCATATATTTT
cdr3_aa: CSASSPGQGNTIYF

j_call: TRBJ2-7
v_call: TRBV7-8
clone_size: .
d_call: .
cdr3_nt: TGTGCCAGCAGCAACCCCAGGGTCCCCTACGAGCAGTACTTC
cdr3_aa: CASSNPRVPYEQYF

j_call: TRBJ1-5
v_call: TRBV7-8
clone_size: .
d_call: TRBD1
cdr3_nt: TGTGCCAGCAGCCCACGGACAGGGTTTGTAGGACAGCCCCAGCATTTT
cdr3_aa: CASSPRTGFVGQPQHF

j_call: TRBJ2-2
v_call: TRBV18
clone_size: .
d_call: TRBD1
cdr3_nt: TGTGCCAGCTCACCCGGACAGGGCTGGGCCGGGGAGCTGTTTTTT
cdr3_aa: CASSPGQGWAGELFF

j_call: TRBJ1-5
v_call: TRBV28
clone_size: .
d_call: .
cdr3_nt: TGTGCCAGCAGTTCTCACTATAGCAATCAGCCCCAGCATTTT
cdr3_aa: CASSSHYSNQPQHF

j_call: TRBJ1-1
v_call: TRBV6-5
clone_size: .
d_call: .
cdr3_nt: TGTGCCAGCACTCAGCGATATATGAACACTGAAGCTTTCTTT
cdr3_aa: CASTQRYMNTEAFF

j_call: TRBJ1-1
v_call: TRBV29-1
clone_size: .
d_call: TRBD1
cdr3_nt: TGCAGCGCGTCAGGGGGTTCTTTGGTTCGCACTGAAGCTTTCTTT
cdr3_aa: CSASGGSLVRTEAFF

j_call: TRBJ1-6
v_call: TRBV21-1
clone_size: once
d_call: .
cdr3_nt: TGTGCCAGCAGCAAAGGCGGACAATATAATTCACCCCTCCACTTT
cdr3_aa: CASSKGGQYNSPLHF

j_call: TRBJ2-5
v_call: TRBV11-2
clone_size: .
d_call: TRBD1
cdr3_nt: TGTGCCAGCAGCCCTAGGACAGGGGGGACGGAGACCCAGTACTTC
cdr3_aa: CASSPRTGGTETQYF

j_call: TRBJ1-2
v_call: TRBV2
clone_size: .
d_call: .
cdr3_nt: TGTGCCAGCAGTGAGACAAGGACAGTTTACTATGGCTACACCTTC
cdr3_aa: CASSETRTVYYGYTF

j_call: TRBJ1-6
v_call: TRBV12-3/TRBV12-4
clone_size: .
d_call: .
cdr3_nt: TGTGCCAGCAGCCCCAGGACAACTTCACCCCTCCACTTT
cdr3_aa: CASSPRTTSPLHF

j_call: TRBJ2-7
v_call: TRBV10-3
clone_size: .
d_call: .
cdr3_nt: TGTGCCATCAGGGACACATTGGAAGCCTACGAGCAGTACTTC
cdr3_aa: CAIRDTLEAYEQYF

j_call: TRBJ2-2
v_call: TRBV29-1
clone_size: once
d_call: .
cdr3_nt: TGCAGCGCTACGGAAGAGATGGGACACCTTACCGGGGAGCTGTTTTTT
cdr3_aa: CSATEEMGHLTGELFF

j_call: TRBJ2-7
v_call: TRBV6-1
clone_size: .
d_call: TRBD1
cdr3_nt: TGTGCCAGCAGTGAAGTCGGGACAGGGATCTACGAGCAGTACTTC
cdr3_aa: CASSEVGTGIYEQYF

j_call: TRBJ1-4
v_call: TRBV15
clone_size: .
d_call: .
cdr3_nt: TGTGCTACCAGCAGAGCAGGGGCTAATGAAAAACTGTTTTTT
cdr3_aa: CATSRAGANEKLFF

j_call: TRBJ2-3
v_call: TRBV5-6
clone_size: .
d_call: TRBD1
cdr3_nt: TGTGCCAGCAGCCGGGGACAGGGGGCTCTTTGGGATACGCAGTATTTT
cdr3_aa: CASSRGQGALWDTQYF

j_call: TRBJ2-7
v_call: TRBV5-6
clone_size: .
d_call: TRBD1
cdr3_nt: TGTGCCAGCAGCTTGGGGCCAGGGGGCGGCGAGCAGTACTTC
cdr3_aa: CASSLGPGGGEQYF

j_call: TRBJ2-2
v_call: TRBV12-3/TRBV12-4
clone_size: few
d_call: .
cdr3_nt: TGTGCCAGCAGTTTGTCTGCCGGGGAGCTGTTTTTT
cdr3_aa: CASSLSAGELFF

j_call: TRBJ2-2
v_call: TRBV19
clone_size: once
d_call: TRBD1
cdr3_nt: TGTGCCACCCAACAGGGACAGGGTTTCCGGGAGCTGTTTTTT
cdr3_aa: CATQQGQGFRELFF

j_call: TRBJ2-2
v_call: TRBV7-3
clone_size: .
d_call: TRBD1
cdr3_nt: TGTGCCAGCAGCTGGCACAGGGGTAATACCGGGGAGCTGTTTTTT
cdr3_aa: CASSWHRGNTGELFF

j_call: TRBJ2-1
v_call: TRBV19
clone_size: .
d_call: .
cdr3_nt: TGTGCCAGTAGTAAGGGACTTTCGAGCTCCTACAATGAGCAGTTCTTC
cdr3_aa: CASSKGLSSSYNEQFF

j_call: TRBJ1-2
v_call: TRBV2
clone_size: once
d_call: TRBD1
cdr3_nt: TGTGCCAGCAGCATCACAACAGGGGAAGGCTACACCTTC
cdr3_aa: CASSITTGEGYTF

j_call: TRBJ2-2
v_call: TRBV10-3
clone_size: .
d_call: .
cdr3_nt: TGTGCCATCAGCCACATTACCGGGGAGCTGTTTTTT
cdr3_aa: CAISHITGELFF

j_call: TRBJ2-7
v_call: TRBV6-5
clone_size: .
d_call: TRBD1
cdr3_nt: TGTGCCAGCAGCCAACGGACAGGGGATGTTTACGAGCAGTACTTC
cdr3_aa: CASSQRTGDVYEQYF

j_call: TRBJ2-1
v_call: TRBV7-9
clone_size: .
d_call: TRBD2
cdr3_nt: TGTGCCAGCAGCACTAGCGGGCCTTACAATGAGCAGTTCTTC
cdr3_aa: CASSTSGPYNEQFF

j_call: TRBJ2-7
v_call: TRBV6-5
clone_size: .
d_call: .
cdr3_nt: TGTGCCAGCAGTTTCTTCTCCACTAGGCACGGGCAGTACTTC
cdr3_aa: CASSFFSTRHGQYF

j_call: TRBJ1-2
v_call: TRBV5-1
clone_size: .
d_call: TRBD1
cdr3_nt: TGCGCCAGCAGCTTACAGGGGGCCCGCTATGGCTACACCTTC
cdr3_aa: CASSLQGARYGYTF

j_call: TRBJ1-3
v_call: TRBV6-5
clone_size: .
d_call: TRBD1
cdr3_nt: TGTGCCAGCAGCCTCGAGGGACAGCCTGGAAACACCATATATTTT
cdr3_aa: CASSLEGQPGNTIYF

j_call: TRBJ2-7
v_call: TRBV5-4
clone_size: .
d_call: .
cdr3_nt: TGTGCCAGCAGCCTTCGGGGGAGTACCGAGCAGTACTTC
cdr3_aa: CASSLRGSTEQYF

j_call: TRBJ1-2
v_call: TRBV7-3
clone_size: .
d_call: TRBD1
cdr3_nt: TGTGCCAGCAGCTTTATCAGATCGGGACAGGGTGCCGATGGCTACACCTTC
cdr3_aa: CASSFIRSGQGADGYTF

j_call: TRBJ2-3
v_call: TRBV6-5
clone_size: once
d_call: .
cdr3_nt: TGTGCCAGTCGGGGAAGTACCACAGATACGCAGTATTTT
cdr3_aa: CASRGSTTDTQYF

j_call: TRBJ1-5
v_call: TRBV4-3
clone_size: .
d_call: .
cdr3_nt: TGCGCCAGCAGCCAAGATGTATATAGCAATCAGCCCCAGCATTTT
cdr3_aa: CASSQDVYSNQPQHF